This TCR beta chain was sequenced in a study of blood T cell repertoires in COVID-19. The data were produced by immunoSEQ multiplex PCR, yet TCRdb's version contains in-frame clones alone and is incomplete. The repertoire holds about 170,000 clones, roughly 90% seen once, with around 1.6% in the top ten. This TCR derives from a woman in her 50s with acute or convalescent COVID-19. The material sequenced was peripheral blood.

The CDR3 nucleotides are TGTGCCAGTAGTATCGCGACAGGCCTGGGTGAAGCTTTCTTT. Translation gives CASSIATGLGEAFF. The rearrangement links TRBV19 to TRBJ1-1; a weak D match, TRBD1 (6 bases). Germline loops: CDR1 LNHDA, CDR2 SQIVND (reference sequence). V dropped 3 bases and J dropped 7 bases, with 15 bases sitting between them. The CDR3 runs 14 residues.